This T cell receptor (beta chain) was documented in a study of vaccination and CD4 T cells after COVID-19. On this clonotype itself: The antigen is undetermined.

Sequenced with the Oncomine TCR Beta short-read assay was DNA taken from cultured CD4+ T cells. MiXCR was run by TCRdb on the PCR reads, yielding one entry per CDR3 protein. The sample lists fewer than 18,000 distinct CDR3 sequences, around 50% occurring once. The CDR3 runs to 17 residues. V was pared by 2 bases and J by 0 bases, with 19 bases between. In germline, CDR1 is DFQATT, CDR2 SNEGSKA (reference sequence). This sample's treatment: approximately nine-day PBMC culture with coronavirus spike peptide pools or control peptides (ViraFEST assay). J is TRBJ2-5 and V is TRBV20-1, with D perhaps matching TRBD2 (6 bases). The receptor was derived from a human donor who had recovered from COVID-19. Sequencing was carried out using CD4+ T cells from blood, cultured in vitro. This chain's CDR3 is CSARFGGESGHQETQYF. CDR3 nucleotide sequence: TGCAGTGCTAGATTCGGTGGGGAAAGCGGGCACCAAGAGACCCAGTACTTC.